This T cell receptor beta chain was recovered during a study of shared clonotypes between healthy human individuals. The CDR3 contains 15 residues. In germline, CDR1 is SGDLS, CDR2 YYNGEE. The germline V and J ends were trimmed by 0 bases and 2 bases, with 9 bases remaining between them. The assay was immunoSEQ multiplex PCR, and TCRdb's table has in-frame clones only and misses some. The sample includes some 2.3 million clones, roughly 93% seen only once; the top ten take about 0.39%. Concerning this clone itself: Other DNA variants within this sample encode the same CDR3.

The sequenced material came from naive CD4+ T cells from PBMCs. As for subset: CD45RA+ positively selected. J is TRBJ1-5 and V is TRBV9; D gene uncertain. The TCR originated in a man aged 18 to 29 in good health. Some clones in this sample may be carry-over from other donors' samples. The CDR3 sequence: CASSVGPDGNQPQHF. The CDR3 DNA reads as TGTGCCAGCAGCGTAGGGCCGGATGGCAATCAGCCCCAGCATTTT.